This is a list of T cell receptor beta chains from one sample in a study of blood T cell repertoires in COVID-19. TCRdb keeps only in-frame clones here, not all; method: immunoSEQ multiplex PCR. The table shows approximately 250,000 clones, with approximately 88% occurring only once. What was sequenced was PBMCs or T cells enriched from blood (not recorded which). The receptor set was obtained from a woman between 25 and 40 years old who had recovered from COVID-19. CDR3s include the opening cysteine and the closing phenylalanine or tryptophan. D genes are given only for firm matches. Expanded clones are given a class, and other clones once, few, many or no size at all.

V	D	J	size	CDR3	DNA
TRBV2	TRBD2	TRBJ2-3	-	CASSTLAGGTDTQYF	TGTGCCAGCAGTACCTTAGCGGGAGGCACAGATACGCAGTATTTT
TRBV15	-	TRBJ1-1	few	CATSSNTEAFF	TGTGCCACCAGTTCAAACACTGAAGCTTTCTTT
TRBV7-6	-	TRBJ2-3	-	CASSLGGYTDTQYF	TGTGCCAGCAGCTTGGGCGGGTACACAGATACGCAGTATTTT
TRBV5-4	-	TRBJ2-2	-	CASSLNPHSNTGELFF	TGTGCCAGCAGCTTAAATCCCCATTCGAACACCGGGGAGCTGTTTTTT
TRBV24-1	TRBD1	TRBJ1-2	-	CATSDSTGQEEIYTF	TGTGCCACCAGTGATTCGACCGGACAGGAAGAGATCTACACCTTC
TRBV6-5	TRBD1	TRBJ2-3	once	CATRDRGHIGDTQYF	TGTGCCACGCGGGACAGGGGGCATATAGGAGATACGCAGTATTTT
TRBV21-1	-	TRBJ1-3	-	CASSTEKKDRAWCRNTIYF	TGTGCCAGCAGCACGGAGAAGAAAGACAGGGCCTGGTGTAGAAACACCATATATTTT
TRBV5-4	TRBD2	TRBJ2-3	-	CASSLAGGTTDTQYF	TGTGCCAGCAGCTTGGCGGGGGGGACCACAGATACGCAGTATTTT
TRBV6-6	TRBD1	TRBJ2-5	-	CASSYSGTEETQYF	TGTGCCAGCAGTTATTCCGGGACAGAAGAGACCCAGTACTTC
TRBV5-1	-	TRBJ1-1	-	CASSFVGANTEAFF	TGCGCCAGCAGCTTCGTGGGAGCGAACACTGAAGCTTTCTTT
TRBV30	-	TRBJ1-3	once	CAWSAITGSGNTIYF	TGTGCCTGGAGTGCAATCACAGGGTCTGGAAACACCATATATTTT
TRBV5-1	-	TRBJ2-5	-	CASSLVYLETQYF	TGCGCCAGCAGCTTGGTCTATCTAGAGACCCAGTACTTC
TRBV7-2	TRBD2	TRBJ2-7	-	CASSSGLAGSYEQYF	TGTGCCAGCAGCTCGGGACTAGCGGGATCTTACGAGCAGTACTTC
TRBV6-5	TRBD1	TRBJ2-2	-	CASRGQGTPTGELFF	TGTGCCAGCAGAGGACAGGGGACTCCCACCGGGGAGCTGTTTTTT
TRBV28	-	TRBJ2-7	-	CASSAVRGSYEQYF	TGTGCCAGCAGTGCTGTCCGGGGTTCCTACGAGCAGTACTTC
TRBV7-9	TRBD2	TRBJ2-1	-	CASSLAIAGGSYNEQFF	TGTGCCAGCAGCTTAGCAATTGCGGGGGGCTCTTACAATGAGCAGTTCTTC
TRBV28	-	TRBJ1-1	-	CATLPGGFGTEAFF	TGTGCCACCCTCCCGGGAGGGTTTGGCACTGAAGCTTTCTTT
TRBV11-3	TRBD1	TRBJ2-5	-	CASRGTGEETQYF	TGTGCCAGCAGGGGGACAGGCGAAGAGACCCAGTACTTC
TRBV7-9	TRBD1	TRBJ1-4	-	CASSLRQGANEKLFF	TGTGCCAGCAGCTTGAGACAGGGAGCTAATGAAAAACTGTTTTTT
TRBV18	-	TRBJ2-7	-	CASSPSSTVSSYEQYF	TGTGCCAGCTCACCAAGTTCGACAGTCAGCTCCTACGAGCAGTACTTC
TRBV4-1	-	TRBJ1-1	-	CASSPLEGTPEAFF	TGCGCCAGCAGCCCTTTGGAGGGCACCCCTGAAGCTTTCTTT